There are a few counts of the clone carrying this T cell receptor beta chain. The antigen is not known. J lost 3 bases, V lost 5 bases, and 8 bases had no gene match. The CDR3 contains 16 residues. Germline V gives CDR1 SGHVS, CDR2 FQNEAQ. Every donor provided one heparinised blood draw, which averaged around 110 mL. The data derive from a study of beta chain features in type 1 diabetes. Of the isolated RNA, all was reverse transcribed, and so the sequenced material was expressed TCRB transcripts. The assay was immunoSEQ multiplex PCR, and TCRdb's table has in-frame clones only and misses some. The sample has 250,000 to 300,000 clones, 20% to 25% seen once; the top ten hold about 0.011%. Study-level points and caveats: Among patients with Type 1 diabetes, TCRB CDR3s were moderately but significantly shorter in every one of the four CD4+ subsets. Insertions were fewer and deletions more numerous at VDJ junctions in type 1 diabetes patients. Across patients, naive, central memory and Treg TCRB repertoires exhibited apparently greater similarity than was observed across healthy donors.

The receptor was derived from a woman aged 25 to 45 with type 1 diabetes. This chain uses TRBV7-8 with TRBJ2-5; 11 bases line up with TRBD1. The sample was naive CD4+ T cells from blood. CDR3: CASSGKGTGGEETQYF. CDR3 DNA sequence: TGTGCCAGCAGCGGAAAAGGGACAGGGGGAGAAGAGACCCAGTACTTC.